This TCR beta chain comes out of a study of beta chain features in type 1 diabetes. The germline gives CDR1 SGHRS, CDR2 YFSETQ. This CDR3 comprises 17 residues. V lost 4 bases, J lost 7 bases, and 10 bases stayed unmatched. Sorting that relied on CD45RO/CCR7/CD25/CD127/CD95/CD27 yielded CD4+ naive, central memory, regulatory and stem cell-like memory cells. Of the isolated RNA, all was reverse transcribed, and so the sequenced material was expressed TCRB transcripts. Sequenced by immunoSEQ multiplex PCR; TCRdb stores in-frame clones only, minus some. Found here are about 15,000 clones, approximately 50% of them singletons; the top ten hold 0.45% to 0.55%. Study results and limitations: Sequencing from cDNA could over-represent high-TCR-expressing cells. Small HLA sub-analyses could not settle whether HLA shapes TCRB rearrangement. Lower insertion and higher deletion counts appeared at VDJ junctions in type 1 diabetes patients.

Details on this clone: Antigen unknown.

J is TRBJ2-1 and V is TRBV5-1, with 14 bases matching TRBD2. Source material: stem cell memory CD4+ T cells from blood. The clonotype originates from a woman under 30 in good health. CDR3 sequence: CASSPHRGTSGGNEQFF. CDR3 in DNA: TGCGCCAGCAGCCCCCACCGGGGGACTAGCGGGGGAAATGAGCAGTTCTTC.